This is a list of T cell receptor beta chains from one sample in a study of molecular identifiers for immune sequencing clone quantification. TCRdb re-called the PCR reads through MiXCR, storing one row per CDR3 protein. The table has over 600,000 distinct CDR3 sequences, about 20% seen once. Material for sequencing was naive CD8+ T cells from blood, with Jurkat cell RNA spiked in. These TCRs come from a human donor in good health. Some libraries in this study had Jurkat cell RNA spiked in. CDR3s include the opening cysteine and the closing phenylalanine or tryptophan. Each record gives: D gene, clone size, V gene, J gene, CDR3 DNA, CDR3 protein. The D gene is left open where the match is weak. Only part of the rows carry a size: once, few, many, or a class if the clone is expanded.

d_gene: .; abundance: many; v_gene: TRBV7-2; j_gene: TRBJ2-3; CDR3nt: TGTGCCAGCAGCTCGGGGTTTTTCCCAGATACGCAGTATTTT; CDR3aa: CASSSGFFPDTQYF
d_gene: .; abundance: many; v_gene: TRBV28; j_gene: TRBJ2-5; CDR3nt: TGTGCCAGCAGTTTACGGCTAACAGAGACCCAGTACTTC; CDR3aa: CASSLRLTETQYF
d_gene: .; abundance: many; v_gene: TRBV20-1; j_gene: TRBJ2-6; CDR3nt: TGCAGTGCTCGCAGGGATTGGGGGGCCAACGTCCTGACTTTC; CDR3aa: CSARRDWGANVLTF
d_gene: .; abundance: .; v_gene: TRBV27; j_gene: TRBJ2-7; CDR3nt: TGTGCCAGCAGTTGGGTAGCGTCCTACGAGCAGTACTTC; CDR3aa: CASSWVASYEQYF
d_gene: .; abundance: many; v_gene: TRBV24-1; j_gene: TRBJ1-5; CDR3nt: TGTGCCACCAGTGATTGGCAGACTGATCAGCCCCAGCATTTT; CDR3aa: CATSDWQTDQPQHF
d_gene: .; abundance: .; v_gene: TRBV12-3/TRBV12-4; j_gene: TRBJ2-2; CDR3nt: TGTGCCAGCAGTTTATCAAGGTTCGTGCGGGGGCAAACGAACACCGGGGAGCTGTTTTTT; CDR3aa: CASSLSRFVRGQTNTGELFF
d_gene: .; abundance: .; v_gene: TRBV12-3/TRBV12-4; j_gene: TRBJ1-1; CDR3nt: TGTGCCAGCAGTTCCCACAGGAACATGAACACTGAAGCTTTCTTT; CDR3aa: CASSSHRNMNTEAFF
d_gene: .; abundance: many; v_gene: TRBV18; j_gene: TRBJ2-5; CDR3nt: TGTGCCAGCTCACCACGTGATAGTAGCGGTGTCGGCGAGACCCAGTACTTC; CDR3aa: CASSPRDSSGVGETQYF
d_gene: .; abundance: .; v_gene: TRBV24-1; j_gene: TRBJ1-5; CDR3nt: TGTGCCACCAGTGATCCACAGGGACAGCCCCAGCATTTT; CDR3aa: CATSDPQGQPQHF
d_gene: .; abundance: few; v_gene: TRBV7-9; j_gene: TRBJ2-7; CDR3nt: TGTGCCAGCAGCTCAGGGACCCAAGGCACCTACGAGCAGTACTTC; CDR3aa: CASSSGTQGTYEQYF
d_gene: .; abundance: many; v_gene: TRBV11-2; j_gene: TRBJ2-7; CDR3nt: TGTGCCAGCAGCTTAGAAGGTGCGGGTCTCGGGTCCTACGAGCAGTACTTC; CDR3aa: CASSLEGAGLGSYEQYF
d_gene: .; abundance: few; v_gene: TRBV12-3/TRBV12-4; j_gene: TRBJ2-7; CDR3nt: TGTGCCAGCGGTGGGGACGAGCAGTACTTC; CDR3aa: CASGGDEQYF
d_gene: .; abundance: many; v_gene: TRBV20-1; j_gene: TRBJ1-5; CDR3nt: TGCAGTGCTAGAGATCCAGGCAGGGTGGATCAGCCCCAGCATTTT; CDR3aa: CSARDPGRVDQPQHF
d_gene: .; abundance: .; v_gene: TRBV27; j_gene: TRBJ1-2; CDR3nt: TGTGCCAGCAGTTTCCGAAACGGCGTTGGCTACACCTTC; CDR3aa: CASSFRNGVGYTF
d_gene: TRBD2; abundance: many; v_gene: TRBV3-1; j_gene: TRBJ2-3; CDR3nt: TGTGCCAGCAGCCAAATCGGACTAGCGACAGATACGCAGTATTTT; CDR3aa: CASSQIGLATDTQYF
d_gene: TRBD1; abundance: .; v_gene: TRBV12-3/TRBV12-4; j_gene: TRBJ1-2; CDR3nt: TGTGCCAGCAGCCAGGGGGCTGGTGGCTACACCTTC; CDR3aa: CASSQGAGGYTF
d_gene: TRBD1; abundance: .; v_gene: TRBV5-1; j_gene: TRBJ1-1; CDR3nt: TGCGCCAGCAGCTTGGTACGGGGACAGGGTATGTACACTGAAGCTTTCTTT; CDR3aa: CASSLVRGQGMYTEAFF
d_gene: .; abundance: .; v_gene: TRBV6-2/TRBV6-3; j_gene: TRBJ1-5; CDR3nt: TGTGCCAGCAGGGCCAAGTCTGGCGGGCTCAGTCAGCCCCAGCATTTT; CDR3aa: CASRAKSGGLSQPQHF
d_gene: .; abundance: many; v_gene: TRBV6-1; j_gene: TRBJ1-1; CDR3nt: TGTGCCAGCAGGGCCCCCGGGACGGCCGAACTGACTGAAGCTTTCTTT; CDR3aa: CASRAPGTAELTEAFF
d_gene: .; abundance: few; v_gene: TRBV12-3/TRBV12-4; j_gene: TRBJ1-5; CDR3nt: TGTGCCAGCACCACTGACTCCCTTGGACAGCCCCAGCATTTT; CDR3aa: CASTTDSLGQPQHF
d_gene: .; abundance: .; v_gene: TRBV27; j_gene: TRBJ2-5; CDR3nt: TGTGCCAGCAGTTTTTTAACGGGGGGCCCGGTGGCGGCCCAGTACTTC; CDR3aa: CASSFLTGGPVAAQYF
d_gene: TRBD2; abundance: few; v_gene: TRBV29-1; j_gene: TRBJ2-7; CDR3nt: TGCAGCGTATTAGCGGGGGTCTACGAGCAGTACTTC; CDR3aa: CSVLAGVYEQYF
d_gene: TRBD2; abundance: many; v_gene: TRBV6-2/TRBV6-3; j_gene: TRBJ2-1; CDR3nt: TGTGCCAGCAGTATCTCTAGCGGAGAAAACAATGAGCAGTTCTTC; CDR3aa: CASSISSGENNEQFF
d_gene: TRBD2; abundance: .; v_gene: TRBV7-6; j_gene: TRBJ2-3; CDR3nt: TGTGCCAGCAGCGTGGGACTAGTGAGTAGCACAGATACGCGGTATTTT; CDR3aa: CASSVGLVSSTDTRYF
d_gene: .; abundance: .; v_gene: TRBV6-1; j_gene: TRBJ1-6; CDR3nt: TGTGCAACATTGCGGGGGGCCGGGAGTTCACCCCTCCACTTT; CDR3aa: CATLRGAGSSPLHF
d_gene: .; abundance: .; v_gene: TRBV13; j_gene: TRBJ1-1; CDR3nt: TGTGCCAGCTCACAGAGTATCGGGAACACTGAAGCTTTCTTT; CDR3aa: CASSQSIGNTEAFF
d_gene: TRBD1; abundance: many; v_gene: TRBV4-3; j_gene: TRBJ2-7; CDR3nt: TGCGCCAGCAGCCAAGCCCAGGGGACAGCCCTCTACGAGCAGTACTTC; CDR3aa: CASSQAQGTALYEQYF
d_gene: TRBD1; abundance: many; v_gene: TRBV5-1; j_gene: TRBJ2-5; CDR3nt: TGCGCCAGCAGCCCAAGCCGTACCGGGACAGGGGGAGAGACCCAGTACTTC; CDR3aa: CASSPSRTGTGGETQYF
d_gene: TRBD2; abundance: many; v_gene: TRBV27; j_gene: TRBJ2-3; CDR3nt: TGTGCCAGCAGTTTTTCTAGCGGGAGTGCAGATACGCAGTATTTT; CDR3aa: CASSFSSGSADTQYF
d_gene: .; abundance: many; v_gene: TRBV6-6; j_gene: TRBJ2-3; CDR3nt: TGTGCCAGCAGAGACCCTAGCGCAGATACGCAGTATTTT; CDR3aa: CASRDPSADTQYF
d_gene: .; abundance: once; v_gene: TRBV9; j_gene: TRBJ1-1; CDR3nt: TGTGCCAGCAGCGTAGTGGCGGGAACTGAAGCTTTCTTT; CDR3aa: CASSVVAGTEAFF
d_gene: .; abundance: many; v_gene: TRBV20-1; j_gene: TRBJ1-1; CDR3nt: TGCAGTGCTAGAGAGGAGGTGTGGACTGAAGCTTTCTTT; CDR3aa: CSAREEVWTEAFF
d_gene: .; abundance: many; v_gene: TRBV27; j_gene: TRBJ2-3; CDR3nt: TGTGCCAGCAGTTTTGAGGGCACAGATACGCAGTATTTT; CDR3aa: CASSFEGTDTQYF
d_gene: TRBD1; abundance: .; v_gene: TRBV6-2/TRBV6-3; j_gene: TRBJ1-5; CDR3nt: TGTGCCAGCTATGGGACAGGGGAAGGGGCCAATCAGCCCCAGCATTTT; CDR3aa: CASYGTGEGANQPQHF
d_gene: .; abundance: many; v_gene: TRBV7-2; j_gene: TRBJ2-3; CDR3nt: TGTGCCAGCAGCCAGTGGGGAGGCGATACGCAGTATTTT; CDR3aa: CASSQWGGDTQYF
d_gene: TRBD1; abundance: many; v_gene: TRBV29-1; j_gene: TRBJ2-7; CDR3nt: TGCAGCGCGAGGGACAGGAGCTACTACGAGCAGTACTTC; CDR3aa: CSARDRSYYEQYF
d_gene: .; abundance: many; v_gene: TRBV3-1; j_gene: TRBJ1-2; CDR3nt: TGTGCCAGCAGCCAAGTCGGTAGGGACTATGGCTACACCTTC; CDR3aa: CASSQVGRDYGYTF
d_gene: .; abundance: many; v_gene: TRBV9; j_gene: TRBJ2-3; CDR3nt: TGTGCCAGCAGCCCGGGGGCGCTCACAGATACGCAGTATTTT; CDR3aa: CASSPGALTDTQYF
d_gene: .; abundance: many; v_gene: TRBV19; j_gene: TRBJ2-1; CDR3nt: TGTGCCAGTAGTATAGATAGTCTCCCCCCCTACAATGAGCAGTTCTTC; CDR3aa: CASSIDSLPPYNEQFF
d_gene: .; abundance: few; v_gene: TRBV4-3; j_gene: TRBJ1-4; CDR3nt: TGCGCCAGCAGCCAAGATACAGGCTTCGGTGAAAAACTGTTTTTT; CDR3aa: CASSQDTGFGEKLFF
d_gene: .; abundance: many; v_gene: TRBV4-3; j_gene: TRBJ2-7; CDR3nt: TGCGCCAGCAGCCAAGAACGACACAGAGCCTACGAGCAGTACTTC; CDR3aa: CASSQERHRAYEQYF
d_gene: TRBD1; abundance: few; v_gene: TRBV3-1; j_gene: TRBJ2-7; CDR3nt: TGTGCCAGCAGCCAAGGCTTCGGACAGGGTCACGCCTACGAGCAGTACTTC; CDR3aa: CASSQGFGQGHAYEQYF
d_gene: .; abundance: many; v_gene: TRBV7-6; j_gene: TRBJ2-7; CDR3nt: TGTGCCAGCGGATCCGGCCCCGAGCAGTACTTC; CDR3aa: CASGSGPEQYF
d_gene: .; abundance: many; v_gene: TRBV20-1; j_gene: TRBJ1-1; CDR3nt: TGCAGTGCTAGCGGAGGGGGGGGGGCGGGGGACACTGAAGCTTTCTTT; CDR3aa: CSASGGGGAGDTEAFF
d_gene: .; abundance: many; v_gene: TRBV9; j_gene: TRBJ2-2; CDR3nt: TGTGCCAGCACCCACCCAGGATTGAACACCGGGGAGCTGTTTTTT; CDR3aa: CASTHPGLNTGELFF
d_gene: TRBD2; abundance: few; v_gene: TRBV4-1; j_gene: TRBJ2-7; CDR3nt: TGCGCCAGCAGCTACCTTGAACTAGCGGGGGGCTACGAGCAGTACTTC; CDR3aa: CASSYLELAGGYEQYF
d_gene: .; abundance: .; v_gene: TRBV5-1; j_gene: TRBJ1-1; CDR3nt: TGCGCCAGCAGCTTGGAATACCGAGGAACTGAAGCTTTCTTT; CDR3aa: CASSLEYRGTEAFF